These 9 T cell receptor beta chains came from one sample sequenced in a study of early T cells in non-severe SARS-CoV-2 infection. TCRdb redid the calling of the 5' RACE reads with MiXCR, one entry per CDR3 protein. This sample has about 52,000 distinct CDR3 sequences, with 7% to 10% found just once. The specimen sequenced was whole blood. These receptors all stem from an adult who was a healthcare worker with PCR-confirmed SARS-CoV-2 infection or an uninfected control (not recorded which).

The CDR3 bases are TGTGCCAGCAGTTCGACAACCCCCGGGACAGGGGATGGCGGGCAGTACTTC. Its translation is CASSSTTPGTGDGGQYF. The chain couples TRBV28 to TRBJ2-7; TRBD1 matches at 10 bases. This CDR3 region has 17 residues. V lost 4 bases to trimming and J lost 9 bases; unmatched junction nucleotides: 18. Germline V gives CDR1 MDHEN, CDR2 SYDVKM.

This clonotype appeared a few times. V usage is TRBV12-3 or TRBV12-4 and J usage is TRBJ1-5; D call uncertain. V was clipped by 2 bases and J by 0 bases, with 11 bases between them. The CDR3 runs to 16 residues. CDR3 residues: CASSLNGGNSNQPQHF. DNA of the CDR3: TGTGCCAGCAGTTTAAATGGTGGCAATAGCAATCAGCCCCAGCATTTT.

This clonotype has more than one count but fewer than ten. The chain has TRBV6-1 and TRBJ1-1; D gene unclear. The CDR3 has 13 residues. Germline CDR1 reads MNHNS; CDR2 reads SASEGT. Trimming took 4 bases from V and 3 from J, leaving 9 bases between them. In DNA, the CDR3 is TGTGCCAGCAGTGCCGCCGGCCACACTGAAGCTTTCTTT. The encoded protein is CASSAAGHTEAFF.

The chain links TRBV27 to TRBJ2-3; the match to TRBD2 covers 11 bases. V shed 6 bases, J shed 4 bases, and the junction held 9 bases outside the gene matches. The germline V gene encodes CDR1 MNHEY and CDR2 SMNVEV (reference sequence). This CDR3 region has 16 residues. The chain's CDR3 is CASRISTSGTPDTQYF. CDR3 sequence (DNA): TGTGCCAGCAGAATCTCGACTAGCGGGACCCCAGATACGCAGTATTTT.

This chain uses TRBV28 with TRBJ2-4, with unresolved D. Deletions cut 10 bases from V and 8 bases from J, with 18 bases between. The length of the CDR3 is 13 residues. Looked up from germline, CDR1 is MDHEN and CDR2 is SYDVKM. The CDR3: CATNLSIRDIQYF. For the CDR3, the DNA is TGTGCCACAAATCTGAGTATTAGGGACATTCAGTACTTC.

The CDR3 sequence: CASSLGPPRGAFF. The CDR3 DNA reads TGCGCCAGCAGCTTGGGACCTCCACGGGGAGCTTTCTTT. V usage is TRBV5-1 and J usage is TRBJ1-1; D uncertain. Trimming removed 0 bases from V and 10 bases from J, with 13 bases in between. Germline CDR1 and CDR2: SGHRS and YFSETQ. The CDR3 sequence is 13 residues long.

In this sample, this clonotype turned up a few times. The chain combines TRBV20-1 with TRBJ2-3; no clear D gene. CDR3 length equals 11 residues. Germline V lookup: CDR1 DFQATT, CDR2 SNEGSKA (reference sequence). The ends were cut back, 0 bases at V and 3 bases at J, with 1 base in the middle. As DNA, the CDR3 is TGCAGTGCTAGAGAGACAGATACGCAGTATTTT. Protein: CSARETDTQYF.

The chain uses TRBV18 and TRBJ1-2; weak D call: TRBD1 (6 bases). The germline CDR1 and CDR2 sequences are KGHSH and LQKENI. The CDR3 is 13 amino acids. Trimming shortened V by 6 bases and J by 5 bases, and 13 bases separated the two germline ends. CDR3 DNA sequence: TGTGCCAGCTCTCAGGGGAAGCTATATGGCTACACCTTC. Translated: CASSQGKLYGYTF.

The gene calls are TRBV12-3 or TRBV12-4 and TRBJ2-1; D is possibly TRBD1 (6 bases). V dropped 11 bases and J dropped 3 bases, with 8 bases sitting between them. The CDR3 covers 11 residues. CDR3 coding DNA: TGTGCCGGGGGCAACTACAATGAGCAGTTCTTC. Amino acid sequence: CAGGNYNEQFF.